In this sample, the clone carrying this T cell receptor beta chain turned up once. Sequencing relied on a cDNA template that was reverse transcribed from extracted RNA. Assay used: immunoSEQ multiplex PCR; TCRdb lists only in-frame clones, some missing. In the table there are about 120,000 clones, 55% to 60% of which are singletons. As for treatment: oral pan-JAK inhibitor, 5-10 mg twice daily. This record comes from a study of CD8+ T cells in alopecia areata. The V gene's germline CDR1 is MNHNY and CDR2 SVGAGI (reference sequence). Trimming took 6 bases from V and 4 from J, leaving 15 bases between them. The CDR3 is 14 residues long.

The sample consisted of CD4+ T cells sorted from blood, taken at week 24, from a patient treated with tofacitinib. The J gene is TRBJ2-5, the V gene TRBV6-6; D tentatively reads TRBD1 or TRBD2 (5 bases each). This sequence was found in a human donor with alopecia areata. The CDR3 reads CASSPEGRGETQYF. The CDR3 coding sequence is TGTGCCAGCAGCCCCGAGGGACGTGGAGAGACCCAGTACTTC.